Below are 27 T cell receptor beta chains sequenced from a single sample in a study of shared T cell receptors in the human thymus (dated by TCRdb to the early 2020s). Library method: the immunoSEQ multiplex PCR assay. TCRdb obtained this table from immuneACCESS and retained in-frame rearrangements with V and J assigned. These tables miss some clones; where compared with another copy, unresolved V genes account for less than half of the shortfall, and the remainder is unexplained. Within this sample are under 850,000 clones, with 85% to 90% of them counted one time only. The ten largest clones capture 0.008% to 0.011% of the sample. The same sample was also studied in work on human thymus T cells.

The sequenced sample was thymocytes. The origin of the receptors is a boy younger than two with a congenital heart defect. Donor details come from another sample of the same person, matched by shared clones.

V gene TRBV7-9 combines with J gene TRBJ2-7, with D maybe TRBD1 (6 bases). Trimming shortened V by 3 bases and J by 4 bases, and 13 bases separated the two germline ends. Per germline, CDR1 SEHNR and CDR2 FQNEAQ (reference sequence). The CDR3 runs 14 residues. DNA of the CDR3: TGTGCCAGCAGCTTCACAGGGAGTTTGTACGAGCAGTACTTC. The encoded protein is CASSFTGSLYEQYF.

V is TRBV6-6 and J is TRBJ2-5; TRBD2 matches at 9 bases. After removal of 0 bases from V and 4 bases from J, the junction contained 3 bases not matched to a gene. In germline, CDR1 is MNHNY, CDR2 SVGAGI (reference sequence). There are 15 residues in the CDR3. CDR3 nucleotide sequence: TGTGCCAGCAGTTACTCGGCGGGAGGGCGAGAGACCCAGTACTTC. Its translation is CASSYSAGGRETQYF.

The chain joins TRBV4-1 to TRBJ2-3; 9 nucleotides align to TRBD1. V trimming: 2 bases; J trimming: 2 bases; junction bases outside the gene matches: 5. Germline V lookup: CDR1 MGHRA, CDR2 YSYEKL. This CDR3 is 16 amino acids long. The CDR3 sequence is CASSQLWTGATDTQYF. CDR3 DNA sequence: TGCGCCAGCAGCCAATTATGGACAGGGGCCACAGATACGCAGTATTTT.

The chain joins TRBV5-1 to TRBJ2-2; D ambiguous. The V end lost 4 bases, the J end lost 2 bases, and 9 bases lay between the germline ends. The CDR3 length is 14 residues. The germline V gene has CDR1 SGHRS and CDR2 YFSETQ. In nucleotides, the CDR3 is TGCGCCAGCAGCGGTCAGGCTAACACCGGGGAGCTGTTTTTT. Translated: CASSGQANTGELFF.

The chain links TRBV21-1 to TRBJ2-3; the table's D gene call, TRBD2, was not cross checked with the DNA. TRBV21-1 is a pseudogene. The CDR3 has 17 residues. The CDR3 is CASSLVTRGGLTDTQYF. DNA for the CDR3: TGTGCCAGCAGCCTTGTGACCCGGGGGGGGCTTACAGATACGCAGTATTTT.

The chain couples TRBV30 to TRBJ2-1; the match to TRBD2 covers 10 bases. J lost 8 bases, V lost 0 bases, and 10 bases had no gene match. Germline V gene sequence: CDR1 GTSNPN, CDR2 SVGIG (reference sequence). The CDR3 spans 16 residues. This CDR3 reads CAWSVPSGSSIDEQFF. CDR3 sequence (DNA): TGTGCCTGGAGTGTTCCTAGCGGGAGTAGTATCGATGAGCAGTTCTTC.

The V call is TRBV29-1, the J call TRBJ2-1; D may be TRBD2 (6 bases). This CDR3 region has 14 residues. In germline, CDR1 is SQVTM, CDR2 ANQGSEA. Trimming stripped 7 bases from V and 2 bases from J, with 15 bases between. The CDR3: CSAKTSIPYNEQFF. For the CDR3, the DNA is TGCAGCGCTAAAACTAGCATCCCCTACAATGAGCAGTTCTTC.

CDR3 sequence (DNA): TGTGCTAGTGGTTTGGTAAGGAGCCGACCCCAAGAGACCCAGTACTTC. The encoded protein is CASGLVRSRPQETQYF. This chain uses TRBV12-5 with TRBJ2-5, with no clear D. Germline CDR1 is LGHNT and CDR2 is FRNRAP. V was cut by 0 bases and J by 1 base, with 12 bases left in between. The CDR3 runs to 16 residues.

The chain carries TRBV5-5 and TRBJ1-2; the D gene is possibly TRBD1 (5 bases). V was clipped by 3 bases and J by 3 bases, with 15 bases between them. Per the germline V gene, CDR1 is SGHKS and CDR2 is YYEKEE (reference sequence). The CDR3 length is 15 residues. DNA for the CDR3: TGTGCCAGCAGCTCGCCCGGGACTAGGGACTATGGCTACACCTTC. Amino acid sequence: CASSSPGTRDYGYTF.

The V and J genes are TRBV11-2 and TRBJ2-7; TRBD1 might be the D (5 bases). Deletions cut 5 bases from V and 3 bases from J, with 17 bases between. Germline values: CDR1 SGHAT, CDR2 FQNNGV. The CDR3 is made up of 15 amino acids. Here the CDR3 DNA reads TGTGCCAGCAGCCGTGGGGCATCTCCCAGCTACGAGCAGTACTTC. Amino acid sequence: CASSRGASPSYEQYF.

J is TRBJ1-5 and V is TRBV4-3; D possibly corresponds to TRBD1 (6 bases). The germline V gene encodes CDR1 LGHNA and CDR2 YSLEER. This CDR3 spans 18 amino acids. V was trimmed by 1 base and J by 7 bases, leaving 23 bases between them. CDR3 bases: TGCGCCAGCAGCCAAGGCCCCAACTCGTCGGGGGGCAGCCAGCCCCAGCATTTT. The encoded protein is CASSQGPNSSGGSQPQHF.

CDR3 loop: CASSLIAREAYNEQFF. CDR3 DNA: TGTGCCAGCAGTTTAATTGCGCGGGAGGCCTACAATGAGCAGTTCTTC. The chain employs TRBV27 and TRBJ2-1; the match to TRBD2 covers 8 bases. Per germline, CDR1 MNHEY and CDR2 SMNVEV (reference sequence). This CDR3 spans 16 amino acids. The V gene end was trimmed by 2 bases and the J gene end by 2 bases; junction bases not matched to a gene: 5.

V gene TRBV2 combines with J gene TRBJ2-7; D might be TRBD1 (7 bases). Germline loops: CDR1 SNHLY, CDR2 FYNNEI. This CDR3 has 16 amino acids. Between the trimmed V and J ends, which lost 1 base and 3 bases, there was a span of 16 bases. For the CDR3, the DNA is TGTGCCAGCAGTGAAGGCGGGACAGCGATTCACTACGAGCAGTACTTC. Translating it yields CASSEGGTAIHYEQYF. Looking up the rest from reference TRBV2 and TRBJ2-7 gives the full variable domain: EPEVTQTPSHQVTQMGQEVILRCVPISNHLYFYWYRQILGQKVEFLVSFYNNEISEKSEIFDDQFSVERPDGSNFTLKIRSTKLEDSAMYFCASSEGGTAIHYEQYFGPGTRLTVT.

The V call is TRBV5-4, the J call TRBJ2-7, with D possibly TRBD1 on 7 matching bases. The CDR3 runs 14 residues. Trimming cost V 3 bases and J 7 bases, with 17 bases left between them. Germline-derived CDR1 and CDR2 are SGHNT and YYREEE (reference sequence). The CDR3 DNA reads as TGTGCCAGCAGCTGGGGGGCGGCAGGGGGAGAGCAGTACTTC. Protein: CASSWGAAGGEQYF.

The gene calls are TRBV5-1 and TRBJ2-5; D is unresolved. Between the trimmed V and J ends, which lost 4 bases and 5 bases, there was a span of 6 bases. The germline V gene has CDR1 SGHRS and CDR2 YFSETQ. The CDR3 is made up of 11 amino acids. Written as DNA, the CDR3 is TGCGCCAGCAGCGAGGCGGAGACCCAGTACTTC. This gives the protein CASSEAETQYF.

This clone showed up just once. This sequence joins TRBV6-5 and TRBJ1-2, with a weak D call TRBD1 (5 bases). Trimming shortened V by 7 bases and J by 4 bases, and 16 bases separated the two germline ends. Germline lookup yields CDR1 MNHEY and CDR2 SVGAGI. The CDR3 is 14 residues long. CDR3 nucleotides: TGTGCCAGCACCTCTCCGACAGATTTCTATGGCTACACCTTC. It yields the protein CASTSPTDFYGYTF.

The genes are TRBV18 and TRBJ2-7, with D possibly TRBD1 on 6 matching bases. The CDR3 runs to 13 residues. Germline CDR1 is KGHSH and CDR2 is LQKENI. V shed 2 bases and J shed 3 bases, with 8 bases lying between them. CDR3 DNA sequence: TGTGCCAGCTCACCAGCAGGGGACTACGAGCAGTACTTC. It yields the protein CASSPAGDYEQYF.

The CDR3 loop is CASSEETSGTNEQFF. DNA of the CDR3: TGTGCCAGCAGTGAAGAGACTAGCGGGACCAATGAGCAGTTCTTC. The chain carries TRBV2 and TRBJ2-1; 11 nucleotides align to TRBD2. J was trimmed by 6 bases and V by 1 base; bases with no gene match: 2. The CDR3 has 15 residues. CDR1 and CDR2 from the germline V gene are SNHLY and FYNNEI.

V and J are TRBV4-3 and TRBJ2-1; TRBD2 matches at 8 bases. After removal of 4 bases from V and 5 bases from J, the junction contained 10 bases not matched to a gene. Germline CDR1 and CDR2: LGHNA and YSLEER. The CDR3 sequence is 16 residues long. The CDR3 coding sequence is TGCGCCAGCAGCCCCAGACTAGCGTACACCGACAATGAGCAGTTCTTC. This codes for CASSPRLAYTDNEQFF.

The chain's CDR3 is CASSEALGGVHGETQYF. In DNA, the CDR3 is TGTGCCAGCAGTGAAGCCCTGGGGGGAGTGCATGGAGAGACCCAGTACTTC. The genes are TRBV2 and TRBJ2-5, with a tentative D call TRBD2 (6 bases). The CDR3 totals 17 residues. V was trimmed by 0 bases and J by 4 bases, leaving 18 bases between them. CDR1 is SNHLY and CDR2 is FYNNEI in the germline V gene.

V is TRBV7-6 and J is TRBJ1-1, with 8 bases lining up with TRBD1. Germline CDR1 reads SGHVS; CDR2 reads FNYEAQ. V dropped 5 bases and J dropped 4; count of bases not matched to a gene: 12. The CDR3 contains 16 residues. The CDR3 nucleotides are TGTGCCAGCAGCCAGAGGGGCGACAGGGGCGTCACTGAAGCTTTCTTT. Translating gives CASSQRGDRGVTEAFF.

The chain employs TRBV6-4 and TRBJ2-1, with 12 bases aligning to TRBD2. Trimming took 5 bases from V and 2 from J; bases not matched to a gene: 4. In germline, CDR1 is MRHNA, CDR2 SNTAGT. The CDR3 is 16 amino acids. The CDR3 region has the DNA TGTGCCAGCAGTCCGACTAGCGGGAGCCCCTACAATGAGCAGTTCTTC. This gives the protein CASSPTSGSPYNEQFF.

The J gene is TRBJ2-4, the V gene TRBV28, with TRBD1 identical over 7 bases. The germline V gene has CDR1 MDHEN and CDR2 SYDVKM. The V segment lost 5 bases and the J segment 5 bases; nucleotides outside the gene matches: 6. CDR3 length: 14 residues. CDR3 residues: CASSLPGQQNIQYF. The CDR3 DNA follows: TGTGCCAGCAGTCTCCCGGGACAGCAAAACATTCAGTACTTC.

This chain links TRBV10-2 with TRBJ2-5; D perhaps matches TRBD2 (6 bases). Per germline, CDR1 WSHSY and CDR2 SAAADI. This CDR3 contains 13 residues. Trimming took 6 bases from V and 3 from J, leaving 11 bases between them. The CDR3 is CASREGPKETQYF. The CDR3 nucleotides are TGCGCCAGCAGGGAGGGGCCCAAAGAGACCCAGTACTTC.

The rearrangement links TRBV7-9 to TRBJ2-1, with 7 nucleotides matching TRBD1. V dropped 3 bases and J dropped 8; count of bases not matched to a gene: 4. Per germline, CDR1 SEHNR and CDR2 FQNEAQ (reference sequence). The CDR3 is made up of 13 amino acids. The CDR3 region is CASSFHDRDEQFF. The CDR3 nucleotides read TGTGCCAGCAGCTTCCATGACAGGGATGAGCAGTTCTTC.

CDR3 DNA sequence: TGTGCCAGCAGCCAAGTGGAGGGCCTCTCCCCTGAAGCTTTCTTT. This gives the protein CASSQVEGLSPEAFF. The genes are TRBV4-2 and TRBJ1-1; D is unresolved. This CDR3 contains 15 residues. CDR1 and CDR2 (germline): LGHNA, YNFKEQ. V dropped 1 base and J dropped 6 bases, with 15 bases sitting between them.

This chain uses TRBV2 with TRBJ2-1, with a weak D call TRBD2 (6 bases). This CDR3 has 18 amino acids. V dropped 4 bases and J dropped 0 bases, with 19 bases sitting between them. CDR1 is SNHLY and CDR2 is FYNNEI in the germline V gene. The chain's CDR3 is CASSVEVAVPSSYNEQFF. The CDR3 region has the DNA TGTGCCAGCAGTGTAGAGGTAGCGGTACCCAGCTCCTACAATGAGCAGTTCTTC.